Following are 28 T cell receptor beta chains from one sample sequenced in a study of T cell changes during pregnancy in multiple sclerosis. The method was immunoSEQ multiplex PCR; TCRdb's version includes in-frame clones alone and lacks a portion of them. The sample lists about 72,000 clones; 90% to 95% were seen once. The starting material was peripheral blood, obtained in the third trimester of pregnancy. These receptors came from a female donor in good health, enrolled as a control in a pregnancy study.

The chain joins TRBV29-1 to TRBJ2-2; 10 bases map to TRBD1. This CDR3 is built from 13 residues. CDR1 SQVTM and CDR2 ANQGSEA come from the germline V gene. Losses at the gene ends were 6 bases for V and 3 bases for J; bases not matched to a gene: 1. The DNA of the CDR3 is TGCAGCGTAGGACAGGGGGACACCGGGGAGCTGTTTTTT. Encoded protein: CSVGQGDTGELFF.

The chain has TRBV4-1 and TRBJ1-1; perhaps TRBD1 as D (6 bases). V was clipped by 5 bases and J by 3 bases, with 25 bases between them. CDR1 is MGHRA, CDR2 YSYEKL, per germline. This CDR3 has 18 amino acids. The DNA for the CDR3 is TGCGCCAGCAGCAACAAAAAAAATACGGGGGGGCTTTACACTGAAGCTTTCTTT. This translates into CASSNKKNTGGLYTEAFF.

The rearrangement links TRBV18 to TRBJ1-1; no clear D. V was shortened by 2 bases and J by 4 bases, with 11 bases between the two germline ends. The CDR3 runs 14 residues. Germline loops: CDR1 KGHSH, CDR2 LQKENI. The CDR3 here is CASSPEASGTEAFF. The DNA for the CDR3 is TGTGCCAGCTCACCAGAGGCTAGTGGCACTGAAGCTTTCTTT.

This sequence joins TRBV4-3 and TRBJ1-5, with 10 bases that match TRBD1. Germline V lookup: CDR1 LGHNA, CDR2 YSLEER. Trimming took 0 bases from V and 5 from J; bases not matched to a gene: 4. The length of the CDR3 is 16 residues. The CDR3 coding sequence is TGCGCCAGCAGCCAAGATAGGGACAGGGGATATCAGCCCCAGCATTTT. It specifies CASSQDRDRGYQPQHF.

CDR3: CASSSQGSNQPQHF. Written as DNA, the CDR3 is TGTGCCAGCAGTTCCCAGGGGAGCAATCAGCCCCAGCATTTT. V is TRBV2 and J is TRBJ1-5; D is possibly TRBD1 (6 bases). The germline gives CDR1 SNHLY, CDR2 FYNNEI. The CDR3 consists of 14 residues. Trimming pared 5 bases from V and 1 base from J, leaving 9 bases between.

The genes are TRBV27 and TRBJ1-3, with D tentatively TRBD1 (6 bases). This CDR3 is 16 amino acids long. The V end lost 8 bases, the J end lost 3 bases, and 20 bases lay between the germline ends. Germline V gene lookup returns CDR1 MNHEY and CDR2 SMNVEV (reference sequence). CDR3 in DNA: TGTGCCAGCTTTCAAGTTAGGGGGAGTGATGGAAACACCATATATTTT. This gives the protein CASFQVRGSDGNTIYF.

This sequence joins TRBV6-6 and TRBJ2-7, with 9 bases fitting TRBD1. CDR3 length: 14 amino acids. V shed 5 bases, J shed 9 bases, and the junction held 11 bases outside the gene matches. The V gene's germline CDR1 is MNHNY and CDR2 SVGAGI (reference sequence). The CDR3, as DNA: TGTGCCAGCAGTCCGGGACAGGGAACCACTGGGCAGTACTTC. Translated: CASSPGQGTTGQYF.

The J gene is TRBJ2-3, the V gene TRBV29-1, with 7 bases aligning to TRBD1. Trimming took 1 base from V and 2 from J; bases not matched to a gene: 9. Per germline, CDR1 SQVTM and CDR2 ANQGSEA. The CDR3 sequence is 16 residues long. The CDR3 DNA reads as TGCAGCGTTGAAGTTGGACGACAGGGAATCACAGATACGCAGTATTTT. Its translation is CSVEVGRQGITDTQYF.

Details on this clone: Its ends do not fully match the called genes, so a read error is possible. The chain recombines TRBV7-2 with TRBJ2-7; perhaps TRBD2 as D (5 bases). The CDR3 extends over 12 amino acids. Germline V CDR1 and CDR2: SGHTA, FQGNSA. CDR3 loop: CASSLGREAHGF. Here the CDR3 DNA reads TGTGCCAGCAGCTTAGGCCGGGAAGCTCACGGATTC.

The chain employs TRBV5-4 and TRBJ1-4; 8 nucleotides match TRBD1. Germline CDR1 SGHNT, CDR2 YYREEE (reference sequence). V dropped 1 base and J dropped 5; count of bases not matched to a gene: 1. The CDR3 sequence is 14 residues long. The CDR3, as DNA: TGTGCCAGCAGCTTGCGGACAGGGAATGAAAAACTGTTTTTT. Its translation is CASSLRTGNEKLFF.

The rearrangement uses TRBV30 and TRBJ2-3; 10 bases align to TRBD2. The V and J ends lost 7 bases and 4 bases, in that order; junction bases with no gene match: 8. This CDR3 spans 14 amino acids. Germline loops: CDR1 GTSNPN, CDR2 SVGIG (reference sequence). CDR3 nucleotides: TGTGCCTATGCTAGCGGGAGAATACCAGATACGCAGTATTTT. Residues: CAYASGRIPDTQYF.

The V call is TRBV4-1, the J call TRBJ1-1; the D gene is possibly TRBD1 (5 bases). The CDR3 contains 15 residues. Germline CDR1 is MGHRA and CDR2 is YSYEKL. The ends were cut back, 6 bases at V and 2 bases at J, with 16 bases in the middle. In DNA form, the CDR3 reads TGCGCCAGCAGGGGTGTGCAACGGACAAACACTGAAGCTTTCTTT. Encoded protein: CASRGVQRTNTEAFF.

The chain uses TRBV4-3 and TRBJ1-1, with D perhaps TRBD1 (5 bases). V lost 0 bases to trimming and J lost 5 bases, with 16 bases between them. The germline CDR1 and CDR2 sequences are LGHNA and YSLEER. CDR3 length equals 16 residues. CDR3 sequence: CASSQEGGRGKTEAFF. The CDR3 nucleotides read TGCGCCAGCAGCCAAGAGGGGGGAAGGGGTAAAACTGAAGCTTTCTTT.

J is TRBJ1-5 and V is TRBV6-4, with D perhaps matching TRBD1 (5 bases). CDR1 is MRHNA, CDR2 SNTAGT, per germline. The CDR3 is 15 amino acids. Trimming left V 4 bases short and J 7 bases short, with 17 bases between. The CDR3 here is CASSVGGSGDQPQHF. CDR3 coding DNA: TGTGCCAGCAGTGTGGGAGGGTCGGGGGACCAGCCCCAGCATTTT.

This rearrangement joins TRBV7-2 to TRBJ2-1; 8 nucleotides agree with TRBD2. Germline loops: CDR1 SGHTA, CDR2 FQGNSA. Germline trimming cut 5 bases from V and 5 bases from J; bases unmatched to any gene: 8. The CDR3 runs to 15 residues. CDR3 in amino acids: CASSREAGGHNEQFF. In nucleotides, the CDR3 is TGTGCCAGCAGCCGAGAGGCGGGAGGCCACAATGAGCAGTTCTTC.

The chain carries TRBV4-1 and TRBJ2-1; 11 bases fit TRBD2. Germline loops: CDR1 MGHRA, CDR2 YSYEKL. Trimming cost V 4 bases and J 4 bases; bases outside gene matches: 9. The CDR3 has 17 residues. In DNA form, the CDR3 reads TGCGCCAGCAGCCCCTATGGGACTAGCGGCCTGTACAATGAGCAGTTCTTC. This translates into CASSPYGTSGLYNEQFF.

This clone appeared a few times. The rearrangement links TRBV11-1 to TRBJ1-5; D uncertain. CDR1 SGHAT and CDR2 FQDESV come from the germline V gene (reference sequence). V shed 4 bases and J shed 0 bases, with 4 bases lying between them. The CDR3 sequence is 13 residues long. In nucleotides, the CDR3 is TGTGCCAGCAGCTCCAATAGCAATCAGCCCCAGCATTTT. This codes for CASSSNSNQPQHF.

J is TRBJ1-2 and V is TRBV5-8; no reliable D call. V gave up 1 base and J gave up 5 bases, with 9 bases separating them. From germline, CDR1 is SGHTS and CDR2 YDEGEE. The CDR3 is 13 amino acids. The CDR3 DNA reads TGTGCCAGCAGCTTGCCCCCCTTTTATGGCTACACCTTC. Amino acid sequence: CASSLPPFYGYTF. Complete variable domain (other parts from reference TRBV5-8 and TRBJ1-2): EAGVTQSPTHLIKTRGQQATLRCSPISGHTSVYWYQQALGLGLQFLLWYDEGEERNRGNFPPRFSGRQFPNYSSELNVNALELEDSALYLCASSLPPFYGYTFGSGTRLTVV.

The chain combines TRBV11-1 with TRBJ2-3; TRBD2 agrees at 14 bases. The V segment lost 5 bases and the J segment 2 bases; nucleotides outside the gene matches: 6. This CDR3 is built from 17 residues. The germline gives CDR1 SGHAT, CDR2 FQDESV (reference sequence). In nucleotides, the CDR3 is TGTGCCAGCAGCCTAGGACTAGCGGGGGGATTCACAGATACGCAGTATTTT. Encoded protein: CASSLGLAGGFTDTQYF.

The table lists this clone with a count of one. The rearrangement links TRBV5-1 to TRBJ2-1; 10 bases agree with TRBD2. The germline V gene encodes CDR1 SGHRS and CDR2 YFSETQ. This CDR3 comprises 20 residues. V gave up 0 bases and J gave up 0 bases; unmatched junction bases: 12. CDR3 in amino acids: CASSLGVAGGLRSSYNEQFF. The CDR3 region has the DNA TGCGCCAGCAGCTTGGGCGTAGCGGGGGGTCTAAGGAGCTCCTACAATGAGCAGTTCTTC.

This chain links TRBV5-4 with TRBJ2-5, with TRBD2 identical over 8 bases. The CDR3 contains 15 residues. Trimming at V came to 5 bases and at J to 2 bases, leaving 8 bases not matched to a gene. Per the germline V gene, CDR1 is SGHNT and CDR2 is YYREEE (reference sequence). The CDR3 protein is CASSWNGGGQETQYF. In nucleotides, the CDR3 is TGTGCCAGCAGTTGGAACGGGGGGGGACAAGAGACCCAGTACTTC.

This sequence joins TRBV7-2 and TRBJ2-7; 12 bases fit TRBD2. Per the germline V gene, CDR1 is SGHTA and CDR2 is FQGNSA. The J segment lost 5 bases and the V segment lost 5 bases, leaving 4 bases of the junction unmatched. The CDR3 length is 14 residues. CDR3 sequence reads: CASSPRLAGDEQYF. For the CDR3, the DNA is TGTGCCAGCAGCCCCCGACTAGCGGGAGACGAGCAGTACTTC. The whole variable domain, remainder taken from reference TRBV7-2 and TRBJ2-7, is GAGVSQSPSNKVTEKGKDVELRCDPISGHTALYWYRQSLGQGLEFLIYFQGNSAPDKSGLPSDRFSAERTGGSVSTLTIQRTQQEDSAVYLCASSPRLAGDEQYFGPGTRLTVT.

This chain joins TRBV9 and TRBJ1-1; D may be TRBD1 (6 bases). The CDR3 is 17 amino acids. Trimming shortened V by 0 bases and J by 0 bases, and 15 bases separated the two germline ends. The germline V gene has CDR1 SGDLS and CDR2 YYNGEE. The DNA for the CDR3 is TGTGCCAGCAGCGTAGACCCGTTGGGGGCCTTGAACACTGAAGCTTTCTTT. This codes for CASSVDPLGALNTEAFF. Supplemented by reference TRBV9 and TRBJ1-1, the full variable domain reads DSGVTQTPKHLITATGQRVTLRCSPRSGDLSVYWYQQSLDQGLQFLIQYYNGEERAKGNILERFSAQQFPDLHSELNLSSLELGDSALYFCASSVDPLGALNTEAFFGQGTRLTVV.

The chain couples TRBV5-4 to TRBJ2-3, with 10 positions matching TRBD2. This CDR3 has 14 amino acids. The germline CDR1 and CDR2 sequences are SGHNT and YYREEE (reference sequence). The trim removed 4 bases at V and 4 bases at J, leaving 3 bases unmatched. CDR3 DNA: TGTGCCAGCAGCCTGGGGACTAGCGCAGATACGCAGTATTTT. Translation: CASSLGTSADTQYF.

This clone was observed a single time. The CDR3 coding sequence is TGTGCCAGCAGTTCGGACAGCCATTATGGCTACACCTTC. Protein: CASSSDSHYGYTF. V usage is TRBV27 and J usage is TRBJ1-2, with D possibly TRBD1 on 6 matching bases. This CDR3 has 13 amino acids. The V gene's germline CDR1 is MNHEY and CDR2 SMNVEV (reference sequence). Trimming cost V 4 bases and J 5 bases, with 11 bases left between them.

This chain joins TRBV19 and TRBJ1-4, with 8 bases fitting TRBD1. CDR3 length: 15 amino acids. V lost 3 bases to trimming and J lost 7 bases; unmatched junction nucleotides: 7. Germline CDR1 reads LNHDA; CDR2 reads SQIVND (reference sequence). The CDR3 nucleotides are TGTGCCAGTAGTATCCAGGGGGCGCAGGGTGAAAAACTGTTTTTT. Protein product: CASSIQGAQGEKLFF.

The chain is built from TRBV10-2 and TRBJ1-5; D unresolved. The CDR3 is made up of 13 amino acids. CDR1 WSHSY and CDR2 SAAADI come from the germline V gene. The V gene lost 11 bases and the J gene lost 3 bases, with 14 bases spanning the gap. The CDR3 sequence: CAVGESPNQPQHF. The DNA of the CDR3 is TGCGCCGTCGGGGAGAGCCCCAATCAGCCCCAGCATTTT.

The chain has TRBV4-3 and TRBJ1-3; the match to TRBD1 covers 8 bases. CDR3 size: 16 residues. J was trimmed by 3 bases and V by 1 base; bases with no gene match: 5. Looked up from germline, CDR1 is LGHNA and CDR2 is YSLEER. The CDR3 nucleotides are TGCGCCAGCAGCCAAGGACAGGGGTCTTTTGGAAACACCATATATTTT. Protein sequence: CASSQGQGSFGNTIYF.